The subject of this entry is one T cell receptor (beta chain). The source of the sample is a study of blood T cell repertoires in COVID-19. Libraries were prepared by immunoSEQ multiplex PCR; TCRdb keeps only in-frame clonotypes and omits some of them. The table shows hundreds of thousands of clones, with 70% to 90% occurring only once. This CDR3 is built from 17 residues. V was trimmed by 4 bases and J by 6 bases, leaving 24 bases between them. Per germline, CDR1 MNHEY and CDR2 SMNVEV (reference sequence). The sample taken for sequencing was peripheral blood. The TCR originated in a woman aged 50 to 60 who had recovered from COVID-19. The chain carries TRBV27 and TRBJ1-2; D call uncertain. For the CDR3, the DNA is TGTGCCAGCAGTTCGGGAGTTGTAAGGACTGCTTTGAATGGCTACACCTTC. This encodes CASSSGVVRTALNGYTF.